This T cell receptor beta chain appears in the sequencing data of a study of blood T cell repertoires in COVID-19. Some clones are missing from TCRdb's copy, which holds only in-frame ones; the method was immunoSEQ multiplex PCR. The table records 280,000 or so clones, around four fifths of them present only once. Germline V gene sequence: CDR1 MDHEN, CDR2 SYDVKM. V was pared by 2 bases and J by 4 bases, with 20 bases between. This CDR3 is built from 17 residues. J is TRBJ1-2 and V is TRBV28; D remains unclear. The sequenced sample was peripheral blood. The sequence was obtained from a woman between 50 and 59 years old who had recovered from COVID-19. The CDR3 DNA is TGTGCCAGCAGTTTAATCGCTGGAGGACCGGGAGGCTATGGCTACACCTTC. Translating gives CASSLIAGGPGGYGYTF.